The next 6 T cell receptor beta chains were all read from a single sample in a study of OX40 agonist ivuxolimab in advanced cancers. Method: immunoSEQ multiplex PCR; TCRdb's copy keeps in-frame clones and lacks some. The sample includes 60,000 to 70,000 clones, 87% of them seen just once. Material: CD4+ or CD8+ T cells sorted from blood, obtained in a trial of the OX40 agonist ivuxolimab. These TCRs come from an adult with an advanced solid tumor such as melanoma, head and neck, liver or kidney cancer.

CDR3: CASSFDLYEQYF. The CDR3 nucleotides are TGTGCCAGCAGCTTCGATTTATACGAGCAGTACTTC. This chain joins TRBV5-8 and TRBJ2-7; D is uncertain. Trimming took 2 bases from V and 4 from J, leaving 7 bases between them. CDR3 length: 12 residues. Germline values: CDR1 SGHTS, CDR2 YDEGEE.

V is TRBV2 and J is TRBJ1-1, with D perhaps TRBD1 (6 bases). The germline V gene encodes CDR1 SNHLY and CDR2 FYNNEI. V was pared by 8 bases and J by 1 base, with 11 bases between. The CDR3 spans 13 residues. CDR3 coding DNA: TGTGCCAGCGGTGGACAGCCGAACACTGAAGCTTTCTTT. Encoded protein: CASGGQPNTEAFF.

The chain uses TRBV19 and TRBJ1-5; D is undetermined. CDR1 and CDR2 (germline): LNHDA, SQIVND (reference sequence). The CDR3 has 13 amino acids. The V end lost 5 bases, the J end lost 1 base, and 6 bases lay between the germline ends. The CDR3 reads CASSEQSNQPQHF. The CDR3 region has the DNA TGTGCCAGTAGTGAACAGAGCAATCAGCCCCAGCATTTT. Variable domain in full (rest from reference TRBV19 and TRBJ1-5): DGGITQSPKYLFRKEGQNVTLSCEQNLNHDAMYWYRQDPGQGLRLIYYSQIVNDFQKGDIAEGYSVSREKKESFPLTVTSAQKNPTAFYLCASSEQSNQPQHFGDGTRLSIL.

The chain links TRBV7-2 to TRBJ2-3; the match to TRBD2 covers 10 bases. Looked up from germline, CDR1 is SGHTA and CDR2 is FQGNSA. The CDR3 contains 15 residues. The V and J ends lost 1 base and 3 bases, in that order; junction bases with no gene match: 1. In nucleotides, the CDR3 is TGTGCCAGCAGCTTAGAAGCGGGGGGGACAGATACGCAGTATTTT. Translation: CASSLEAGGTDTQYF. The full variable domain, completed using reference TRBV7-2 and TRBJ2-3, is GAGVSQSPSNKVTEKGKDVELRCDPISGHTALYWYRQSLGQGLEFLIYFQGNSAPDKSGLPSDRFSAERTGGSVSTLTIQRTQQEDSAVYLCASSLEAGGTDTQYFGPGTRLTVL.

The CDR3 nucleotides are TGTGCCAGCAGGGAACCGGGACAGCTGATGAACACTGAAGCTTTCTTT. Its protein product is CASREPGQLMNTEAFF. The V gene is TRBV6-1, the J gene TRBJ1-1; 7 bases match TRBD1. Germline V gives CDR1 MNHNS, CDR2 SASEGT. Germline trimming cut 6 bases from V and 0 bases from J; bases unmatched to any gene: 10. There are 16 residues in the CDR3.

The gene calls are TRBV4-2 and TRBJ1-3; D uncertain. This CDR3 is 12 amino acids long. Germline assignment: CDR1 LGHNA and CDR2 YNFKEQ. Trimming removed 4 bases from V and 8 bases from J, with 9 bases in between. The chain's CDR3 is CASSPQRDTIYF. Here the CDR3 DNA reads TGTGCCAGCAGCCCGCAGAGGGACACCATATATTTT.